These T cell receptor beta chains were read from a single sample in a study of T cells expressing NK-cell markers. Following a re-call of the 5' RACE reads, TCRdb has one entry per CDR3 protein and lacks DNA. This sample's table reports about 550,000 distinct CDR3 sequences. The source material was blood T cells: a sorted CD56 or NKG2C T cell subset, CD4+ or CD8+ T cells, or bulk PBMC T cells (not recorded which). The receptors derive from a man between 18 and 29 years old in good health. CDR3s include the opening cysteine and the closing phenylalanine or tryptophan. Fields, in order: V gene, J gene, CDR3 protein.

v_call: TRBV7-9; j_call: TRBJ2-1; cdr3_aa: CASSQNRQGGEQFF
v_call: TRBV6-1; j_call: TRBJ2-5; cdr3_aa: CASSRLAGGPGETQYF
v_call: TRBV20-1; j_call: TRBJ2-1; cdr3_aa: CSARDETSGEQFF
v_call: TRBV7-8; j_call: TRBJ2-5; cdr3_aa: CASSALAGGETQYF
v_call: TRBV11-2; j_call: TRBJ2-1; cdr3_aa: CASSQGPRGSYNEQFF
v_call: TRBV11-2; j_call: TRBJ2-1; cdr3_aa: CASSLDGPGASSYNEQFF
v_call: TRBV29-1; j_call: TRBJ2-1; cdr3_aa: CSVEGEETSPYNEQFF
v_call: TRBV5-1; j_call: TRBJ2-3; cdr3_aa: CASHSEGDTQYF
v_call: TRBV3-1; j_call: TRBJ1-6; cdr3_aa: CASSQDRDRGPLHF
v_call: TRBV9; j_call: TRBJ2-4; cdr3_aa: CASSATTGGGRNIQYF
v_call: TRBV12-3/TRBV12-4; j_call: TRBJ2-5; cdr3_aa: CASSLQGRGVETQYF
v_call: TRBV10-3; j_call: TRBJ2-5; cdr3_aa: CAIKAGQYQETQYF
v_call: TRBV4-2; j_call: TRBJ2-1; cdr3_aa: CASSQDWATGYNEQFF
v_call: TRBV5-1; j_call: TRBJ1-1; cdr3_aa: CASSPPGQGRTEAFF
v_call: TRBV24-1; j_call: TRBJ2-2; cdr3_aa: CATSTPGTTNTGELFF
v_call: TRBV3-1; j_call: TRBJ2-2; cdr3_aa: CASSRTRSGRSTGELFF
v_call: TRBV28; j_call: TRBJ2-2; cdr3_aa: CASSGLVGGTGELFF
v_call: TRBV28; j_call: TRBJ2-7; cdr3_aa: CASKDRVYEQYF
v_call: TRBV28; j_call: TRBJ2-5; cdr3_aa: CASREKGLFNLYQETQYF
v_call: TRBV9; j_call: TRBJ2-2; cdr3_aa: CASSLMQGAGELFF
v_call: TRBV7-2; j_call: TRBJ1-1; cdr3_aa: CASSSHPDRGTEAFF
v_call: TRBV29-1; j_call: TRBJ2-7; cdr3_aa: CSVESRDSSTYEQYF
v_call: TRBV28; j_call: TRBJ1-6; cdr3_aa: CASPLCSPLHF
v_call: TRBV12-3/TRBV12-4; j_call: TRBJ1-4; cdr3_aa: CASSLMGMGNEKLFF
v_call: TRBV19; j_call: TRBJ2-1; cdr3_aa: CASSFHRVDRSYNEQFF